The 8 T cell receptor beta chains below all came from one sample that was sequenced in a study of T cell responses to AZD1222 COVID-19 vaccine (dated by TCRdb to the early 2020s). The sample's time point label, decoded: baseline before first vaccination. Library preparation was by the immunoSEQ multiplex PCR assay. TCRdb retrieved this table from immuneACCESS and kept in-frame rearrangements only. Not all clones are present; in checked studies, unresolved V genes account for under half, and no reason is known for the remainder. For this sample the table gives fewer than 150,000 clones, of which roughly nine tenths were detected only once. In total, the top ten clones hold roughly 1.5% of the sample. Sequencing used peripheral blood, obtained on day 0 of AZD1222 vaccination. The source is an adult in good health.

The sample holds a few counts of this clone. The chain couples TRBV6-2 or TRBV6-3 to TRBJ1-5; perhaps TRBD1 as D (5 bases). This CDR3 contains 15 residues. CDR1 and CDR2 from the germline V gene are MNHEY and SVGEGT. The V end was cut by 2 bases, the J end by 5 bases, with 13 bases between. The DNA of the CDR3 is TGTGCCAGCAGTTACGGGGGGGGGAAATATCAGCCCCAGCATTTT. Translating gives CASSYGGGKYQPQHF.

The genes are TRBV7-2 and TRBJ1-1, with unresolved D. With 4 bases removed from V and 4 bases from J, the gap between germline ends came to 13 bases. The V gene's germline CDR1 is SGHTA and CDR2 FQGNSA. The CDR3 is made up of 14 amino acids. CDR3 residues: CASSWKWEGTEAFF. CDR3 coding DNA: TGTGCCAGCAGCTGGAAATGGGAGGGCACTGAAGCTTTCTTT.

This clone has only a few counts. The V and J genes are TRBV5-1 and TRBJ2-7, with TRBD1 identical over 9 bases. After removal of 0 bases from V and 6 bases from J, the junction contained 10 bases not matched to a gene. Germline CDR1 is SGHRS and CDR2 is YFSETQ. The CDR3 spans 16 residues. CDR3 in DNA: TGCGCCAGCAGCTTGGGAACCAGGACAGGGGAGGGCGAGCAGTACTTC. Amino acid sequence: CASSLGTRTGEGEQYF.

CDR3 protein: CATSDDERGGAVTQYF. Written as DNA, the CDR3 is TGTGCCACCAGTGATGACGAGCGGGGGGGCGCGGTGACCCAGTACTTC. The chain has TRBV24-1 and TRBJ2-5; TRBD2 matches 10 bases. The junction had 10 bases not matched to a gene; V was cut back by 3 bases and J by 7 bases. CDR1 is KGHDR and CDR2 is SFDVKD in the germline V gene. The CDR3 has 16 residues.

The chain carries TRBV30 and TRBJ2-7, with 7 bases fitting TRBD1. The V gene's germline CDR1 is GTSNPN and CDR2 SVGIG (reference sequence). Losses at the gene ends were 2 bases for V and 6 bases for J; bases not matched to a gene: 7. The CDR3 spans 13 residues. This CDR3 is CAWSIGGAGEQYF. The CDR3 coding sequence is TGTGCCTGGAGTATAGGGGGCGCGGGCGAGCAGTACTTC. The complete variable domain, with remaining parts taken from reference TRBV30 and TRBJ2-7, reads SQTIHQWPATLVQPVGSPLSLECTVEGTSNPNLYWYRQAAGRGLQLLFYSVGIGQISSEVPQNLSASRPQDRQFILSSKKLLLSDSGFYLCAWSIGGAGEQYFGPGTRLTVT.

The V call is TRBV4-2, the J call TRBJ2-7, with 11 nucleotides matching TRBD2. Trimming took 1 base from V and 3 from J; bases not matched to a gene: 8. The CDR3 loop spans 17 amino acids. Germline V gives CDR1 LGHNA, CDR2 YNFKEQ. The CDR3 loop reads CASSQGRTSGGLYEQYF. CDR3 DNA sequence: TGTGCCAGCAGCCAAGGACGAACTAGCGGGGGCCTCTACGAGCAGTACTTC.

CDR3 coding DNA: TGTGCCAGTAGTACCCCCTGGGGGCGGGGGAGCACAGATACGCAGTATTTT. It specifies CASSTPWGRGSTDTQYF. The chain links TRBV19 to TRBJ2-3, with D perhaps matching TRBD2 (7 bases). The CDR3 runs to 17 residues. Germline-derived CDR1 and CDR2 are LNHDA and SQIVND (reference sequence). Trimming took off 4 bases at V and 0 bases at J, with 17 bases between the two ends.

For the CDR3, the DNA is TGTGCCAGCAGCTTATACTACGAGCAGTACTTC. Its protein product is CASSLYYEQYF. The V call is TRBV7-9, the J call TRBJ2-7; D unclear. Trimming left V 2 bases short and J 3 bases short, with 2 bases between. The CDR3 contains 11 residues. Germline V gene lookup returns CDR1 SEHNR and CDR2 FQNEAQ (reference sequence).